This T cell receptor beta chain was captured in a study of cytotoxic CD8 clonotypes in ibrutinib-treated CLL. The data were produced by immunoSEQ multiplex PCR, yet TCRdb's version contains in-frame clones alone and is incomplete. The sample holds around 310,000 clones, roughly 80% seen once. Germline loops: CDR1 MRHNA, CDR2 SNTAGT. The CDR3 runs to 14 residues. Findings and caveats of the study: Clonality rose at ibrutinib response and fell back toward baseline at progression.

On this clone itself: Its antigen is not identified. One end of the junction does not line up with germline, which may come from a read error.

The V and J genes are TRBV6-4 and TRBJ2-1; D possibly matches TRBD1 or TRBD2 (5 bases each). The material was PBMCs, obtained before ibrutinib treatment. This TCR derives from a human donor with chronic lymphocytic leukemia. CDR3 DNA: TGTGCCAGCCGTGACTGGGGACGGGGCAATGAGCAGTTCTTC. Its protein is CASRDWGRGNEQFF.